Sequencing of this TCR beta chain was carried out in a study of cytomegalovirus exposure and HLA in healthy donors. The CDR3 is 14 amino acids. The junction had 5 bases not matched to a gene; V was cut back by 0 bases and J by 5 bases. Looked up from germline, CDR1 is SGHRS and CDR2 is YFSETQ. Use of 60 Vbeta and 13 Jbeta primers characterized the PCR. Method: immunoSEQ multiplex PCR; TCRdb's copy keeps in-frame clones and lacks some. The data contain some 200,000 clones, 80% to 85% of them singletons. The chain has TRBV5-1 and TRBJ2-7; 7 nucleotides match TRBD2. Sequenced input: PBMCs. The source of this sequence is a woman aged 45-65 years in good health and CMV-seropositive. The CDR3 DNA reads TGCGCCAGCAGCTTGGCACTAGCGTTACACGAGCAGTACTTC. It codes for CASSLALALHEQYF.